A single T cell receptor (beta chain) is shown here with its context. Its antigen is as yet unknown. This sample is part of a study of OX40 agonist ivuxolimab in advanced cancers. About the research overall: Checkpoint inhibitors had been given previously to approximately 41% of patients. Study-wide findings and caveats: The authors did not determine the antigen specificity of the expanded peripheral T cells.

Exclusion applied to patients with autoimmune disease history or systemic immunosuppression. Researchers took blood at baseline, on cycle 4 day 1, and on cycle 7 day 1. This CDR3 comprises 16 residues. V gave up 0 bases and J gave up 11 bases; unmatched junction bases: 12. From germline, CDR1 is MGHRA and CDR2 YSYEKL. Repertoires were generated with immunoSEQ multiplex PCR, while TCRdb's copy carries only in-frame clones and drops some. The table records some 77,000 clones, roughly 90% of them present only once. The V call is TRBV4-1, the J call TRBJ2-5; TRBD2 aligns across 10 bases. The clonotype was recovered from an adult with an advanced solid tumor such as melanoma, head and neck, liver or kidney cancer. The sample was CD4+ or CD8+ T cells sorted from blood, taken in a trial of the OX40 agonist ivuxolimab. The CDR3 DNA follows: TGCGCCAGCAGCCAAGATCAGCGGGGGGGCCTGGGTGAGCAGTACTTC. This codes for CASSQDQRGGLGEQYF.